The rows below give T cell receptor beta chains drawn from one sample of a study of blood T cells in healthy people across ages. TCRdb re-called the 5' RACE reads with MiXCR, one entry per CDR3 protein. The sample records approximately 580,000 distinct CDR3 sequences, 24% being singletons. The same data also contributed to another study, on T cells of mothers and their children.

Sequencing was done on a sample of blood. The receptor set was obtained from a boy aged 5 to 17 in good health. Each CDR3 is given with its conserved first and last residue. A D gene is named only where the DNA matches it firmly. Rows may omit the clone size; those that give it use once, few, many or a size class.

NA | TRBJ2-7 | NA | TRBV28 | TGTGCCAGCAGGGGTACAGGCGAGCAGTACTTC | CASRGTGEQYF
TRBD2 | TRBJ2-7 | few | TRBV10-3 | TGTGCCATCAGTACTAGCGGGGGGGCCTACGAGCAGTACTTC | CAISTSGGAYEQYF
NA | TRBJ2-1 | many | TRBV12-3/TRBV12-4 | TGTGCCAGCAGCGCCACAGGGCTCCTTAATGGGAATGAGCAGTTCTTC | CASSATGLLNGNEQFF
TRBD2 | TRBJ2-7 | many | TRBV7-9 | TGTGCCAGCAGCTTAGTGGCGGGAGGTCCTATCGAGCAGTACTTC | CASSLVAGGPIEQYF
TRBD1 | TRBJ1-4 | many | TRBV5-5 | TGTGCCAGCAGCCAGAGTGGGACAGGGGGTTATGAAAAACTGTTTTTT | CASSQSGTGGYEKLFF
TRBD2 | TRBJ2-2 | few | TRBV7-2 | TGTGCCAGCAGCGCCACGGGGGGGAGGTCCACCGGGGAGCTGTTTTTT | CASSATGGRSTGELFF
NA | TRBJ1-2 | NA | TRBV4-3 | TGCGCCAGCAGCCAAGGGAGAGAGGATGGCTACACCTTC | CASSQGREDGYTF
TRBD1 | TRBJ2-3 | NA | TRBV29-1 | TGCAGCGTGGGACAGGCGAGCAATCAGCCCCAGTATTTT | CSVGQASNQPQYF
NA | TRBJ2-6 | NA | TRBV6-4 | TGTGCCAGCAGTGATCGAACAGGGTCGGGGGCCAACGTCCTGACTTTC | CASSDRTGSGANVLTF
TRBD2 | TRBJ2-2 | few | TRBV5-1 | TGCGCCAGCAGCTTGGACGGCGGGAGTGGCACCGGGGAGCTGTTTTTT | CASSLDGGSGTGELFF
NA | TRBJ2-1 | NA | TRBV5-1 | TGCGCCAGCAGCATCCCCCGGTATTACAATGAGCAGTTCTTC | CASSIPRYYNEQFF
TRBD2 | TRBJ2-5 | few | TRBV7-3 | TGTGCCAGCAGCTTAACCGGGACTAGCGGGGTTCAAGAGACCCAGTACTTC | CASSLTGTSGVQETQYF
TRBD2 | TRBJ2-5 | once | TRBV29-1 | TGCAGCGCCCCCGGGGGGATTCTAGAGACCCAGTACTTC | CSAPGGILETQYF
TRBD2 | TRBJ2-1 | few | TRBV6-2/TRBV6-3 | TGTGCCAGCAGGCCCGGGACTAGCGGGGTGAGCTCCTACAATGAGCAGTTCTTC | CASRPGTSGVSSYNEQFF
NA | TRBJ2-5 | few | TRBV14 | TGTGCCAGCAGCCAGCGTTCCCAAGAGACCCAGTACTTC | CASSQRSQETQYF
NA | TRBJ2-7 | few | TRBV7-2 | TGTGCCAGCAGCTTAGTGCGCCAGGGGGGCGAGCAGTACTTC | CASSLVRQGGEQYF
NA | TRBJ1-1 | NA | TRBV29-1 | TGCAGCGTTGTTAGGATGACTGAAGCTTTCTTT | CSVVRMTEAFF
TRBD1 | TRBJ1-2 | NA | TRBV6-1 | TGTGCCAGCAGCCGAGGCGACAGGGGGAAGAACTATGGCTACACCTTC | CASSRGDRGKNYGYTF